Reported below is one T cell receptor (beta chain). This sample is part of a study of blood T cell repertoires in COVID-19. Looking at the study overall: Researchers got acute and convalescent COVID-19 samples from the United States, Italy and Spain. From T cells, B-cell-depleted T cells, or PBMCs came the material, which was cDNA or gDNA.

In the original processing: Estimation of nucleated cell counts was performed using reference gene primer amplification. TCRdb's table, derived via immunoSEQ multiplex PCR, lists solely in-frame clones and lacks some. V, J and clone size are those of that table, while D and trimming were read from the DNA. The table records 200,000 to 300,000 clones, 85% to 90% of them present only once. V lost 3 bases and J 5 bases, leaving 11 bases between the germline ends. CDR3 size: 14 residues. In germline, CDR1 is MDHEN, CDR2 SYDVKM. The V call is TRBV28, the J call TRBJ2-1; perhaps TRBD2 as D (6 bases). Material for sequencing was peripheral blood. This clonotype was sampled from a man between 60 and 75 years old with acute or convalescent COVID-19. The CDR3 nucleotides are TGTGCCAGCAGTTTGACTGGAGGGCACAATGAGCAGTTCTTC. Its translation is CASSLTGGHNEQFF.